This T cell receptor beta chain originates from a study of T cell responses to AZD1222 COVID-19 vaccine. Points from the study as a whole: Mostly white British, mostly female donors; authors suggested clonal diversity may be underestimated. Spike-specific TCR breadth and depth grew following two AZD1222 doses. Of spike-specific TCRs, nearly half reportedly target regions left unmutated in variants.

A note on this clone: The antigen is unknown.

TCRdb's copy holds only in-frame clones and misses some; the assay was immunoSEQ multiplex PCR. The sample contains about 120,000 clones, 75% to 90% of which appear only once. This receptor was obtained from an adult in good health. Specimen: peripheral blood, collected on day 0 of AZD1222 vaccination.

The CDR3, as DNA: TGTGCCAGCAGCCCACCGTTCTGGGTGGCTAGCACAGATACGCAGTATTTT. It translates to CASSPPFWVASTDTQYF. The chain recombines TRBV5-6 with TRBJ2-3; D not resolved. The CDR3 runs 17 residues. CDR1 is SGHDT, CDR2 YYEEEE, per germline. The V and J ends lost 4 bases and 0 bases respectively, with 18 bases between them.